Listed here are 12 T cell receptor beta chains from one sample, sequenced in a study of T cells expressing NK-cell markers. From its re-call of the 5' RACE reads, TCRdb lists each CDR3 protein once, without DNA. Its table records 400,000 to 450,000 distinct CDR3 sequences. Sequencing input: blood T cells: a sorted CD56 or NKG2C T cell subset, CD4+ or CD8+ T cells, or bulk PBMC T cells (not recorded which). The source of these receptors is a woman aged 18 to 75 in good health.

The chain recombines TRBV9 with TRBJ2-5. The germline V gene has CDR1 SGDLS and CDR2 YYNGEE. The CDR3 extends over 12 amino acids. CDR3 amino acids: CASSVDQETQYF.

This chain uses TRBV20-1 with TRBJ2-1; TCRdb lists TRBD1, though no DNA is available to test this call. Germline assignment: CDR1 DFQATT and CDR2 SNEGSKA (reference sequence). This CDR3 spans 13 amino acids. CDR3 amino acids: CSAALGKGDEQFF.

The rearrangement links TRBV7-6 to TRBJ2-1; TCRdb selects TRBD2, and the lack of DNA leaves this call unchecked. Germline V lookup: CDR1 SGHVS, CDR2 FNYEAQ. The CDR3 runs 17 residues. The CDR3 sequence: CASSLDLAESSYNEQFF.

The chain couples TRBV29-1 to TRBJ2-3; no DNA is available, so the TRBD2 call from TCRdb remains unchecked. Germline V CDR1 and CDR2: SQVTM, ANQGSEA. CDR3 length: 13 residues. The CDR3 is CSARLAGTDTQYF.

V and J are TRBV19 and TRBJ2-1; the D call of TRBD1 rests on TCRdb alone, since no DNA is present to check it. This CDR3 is built from 16 residues. Per germline, CDR1 LNHDA and CDR2 SQIVND (reference sequence). CDR3 residues: CASGDPGMGTYNEQFF. Looking up the rest from reference TRBV19 and TRBJ2-1 gives the full variable domain: DGGITQSPKYLFRKEGQNVTLSCEQNLNHDAMYWYRQDPGQGLRLIYYSQIVNDFQKGDIAEGYSVSREKKESFPLTVTSAQKNPTAFYLCASGDPGMGTYNEQFFGPGTRLTVL.

The rearrangement joins TRBV5-4 to TRBJ2-7; checking the TCRdb D call of TRBD1 is not possible without DNA. The length of the CDR3 is 15 residues. Germline values: CDR1 SGHNT, CDR2 YYREEE (reference sequence). CDR3 protein: CASSRKLRTGQEQYF.

The rearrangement joins TRBV11-2 to TRBJ1-3. Looked up from germline, CDR1 is SGHAT and CDR2 is FQNNGV. The CDR3 has 12 residues. Here the CDR3 reads CAVRSIGNTIYF.

This chain connects TRBV6-1 to TRBJ2-1; TCRdb reports TRBD1, a call that lacks DNA to check it against. Germline V gene lookup returns CDR1 MNHNS and CDR2 SASEGT. The CDR3 has 16 residues. This CDR3 is CASSRSGTGPFLEQFF.

The chain joins TRBV9 to TRBJ1-3. This CDR3 region has 14 residues. Germline CDR1 SGDLS, CDR2 YYNGEE. The CDR3 here is CASSVAGDGNTIYF. Supplemented by reference TRBV9 and TRBJ1-3, the full variable domain reads DSGVTQTPKHLITATGQRVTLRCSPRSGDLSVYWYQQSLDQGLQFLIQYYNGEERAKGNILERFSAQQFPDLHSELNLSSLELGDSALYFCASSVAGDGNTIYFGEGSWLTVV.

V usage is TRBV28 and J usage is TRBJ2-1; TCRdb returns TRBD2, unconfirmable since there is no DNA. The CDR3 length is 13 residues. The germline gives CDR1 MDHEN, CDR2 SYDVKM. CDR3 amino acids: CASMEREFHEQFF.

The rearrangement uses TRBV5-6 and TRBJ1-2; absent DNA, TCRdb's TRBD1 call cannot be checked. The CDR3 is 15 amino acids. CDR1 is SGHDT and CDR2 is YYEEEE in the germline V gene. The CDR3 here is CASSWGDRGNDGYTF.

The rearrangement uses TRBV7-2 and TRBJ2-1; checking the TCRdb D call of TRBD1 is not possible without DNA. Germline V CDR1 and CDR2: SGHTA, FQGNSA. The CDR3 totals 12 residues. The CDR3 loop reads CASSPLSHEQFF. Based on the CDR3 plus reference TRBV7-2 and TRBJ2-1, the full variable domain is GAGVSQSPSNKVTEKGKDVELRCDPISGHTALYWYRQSLGQGLEFLIYFQGNSAPDKSGLPSDRFSAERTGGSVSTLTIQRTQQEDSAVYLCASSPLSHEQFFGPGTRLTVL.